This passage covers 17 T cell receptor beta chains from one sample sequenced in a study of blood T cell repertoires in COVID-19. The protocol was immunoSEQ multiplex PCR, while the TCRdb copy is restricted to in-frame clones and leaves out a portion. The sample carries 150,000 to 200,000 clones, more than 75% recorded once. Material for sequencing was PBMCs or T cells enriched from blood (not recorded which). These receptors originate from a woman aged 50 to 60 who had recovered from COVID-19.

The chain is built from TRBV7-9 and TRBJ2-5; D perhaps matches TRBD2 (7 bases). The ends were cut back, 5 bases at V and 1 base at J, with 17 bases in the middle. CDR1 is SEHNR and CDR2 is FQNEAQ in the germline V gene (reference sequence). The CDR3 contains 16 residues. Here the CDR3 reads CASSARGRGRQETQYF. The CDR3 DNA reads TGTGCCAGCAGCGCCCGGGGGCGGGGGCGCCAAGAGACCCAGTACTTC.

The genes are TRBV6-5 and TRBJ1-4, with D perhaps TRBD1 (5 bases). This CDR3 has 15 amino acids. Trimming took off 2 bases at V and 8 bases at J, with 15 bases between the two ends. Germline V lookup: CDR1 MNHEY, CDR2 SVGAGI. CDR3: CASSYRVREDEKLFF. CDR3 nucleotide sequence: TGTGCCAGCAGTTACCGGGTCAGGGAGGACGAAAAACTGTTTTTT.

The chain carries TRBV7-2 and TRBJ2-1; TRBD1 aligns across 8 bases. The CDR3 is 15 amino acids. CDR1 and CDR2 from the germline V gene are SGHTA and FQGNSA. V shed 3 bases and J 8 bases; nucleotides not matched to a gene: 9. The CDR3 reads CASSLGRGRVDEQFF. CDR3 bases: TGTGCCAGCAGCTTGGGCAGGGGGCGGGTGGATGAGCAGTTCTTC.

This clone was counted once. V is TRBV12-3 or TRBV12-4 and J is TRBJ1-1, with TRBD1 matching over 10 bases. The CDR3 extends over 13 amino acids. The V gene end was trimmed by 4 bases and the J gene end by 5 bases; junction bases not matched to a gene: 1. The CDR3, as DNA: TGTGCCAGCAGTTGGGGACAGGGGACTGAAGCTTTCTTT. The encoded protein is CASSWGQGTEAFF.

The chain links TRBV9 to TRBJ1-2, with 11 bases lining up with TRBD1. Germline V gives CDR1 SGDLS, CDR2 YYNGEE. J gave up 6 bases and V 4 bases, and 11 bases lay outside the gene matches. This CDR3 comprises 16 residues. CDR3 loop: CASSSRTGGDLHGYTF. The CDR3, as DNA: TGTGCCAGCAGCTCCCGGACAGGGGGCGACTTACATGGCTACACCTTC.

This clone came up a few times. The chain couples TRBV4-2 to TRBJ1-1; no clear D gene. Trimming pared 1 base from V and 7 bases from J, leaving 16 bases between. This CDR3 contains 15 residues. Germline CDR1 is LGHNA and CDR2 is YNFKEQ. The CDR3 sequence: CASSQVSGVEGEAFF. The CDR3 DNA reads TGTGCCAGCAGCCAAGTAAGCGGTGTGGAGGGTGAAGCTTTCTTT.

The J gene is TRBJ1-2, the V gene TRBV7-2; D possibly corresponds to TRBD1 (5 bases). The CDR3 is made up of 14 amino acids. Germline values: CDR1 SGHTA, CDR2 FQGNSA. V gave up 1 base and J gave up 7 bases, with 13 bases separating them. The CDR3 DNA reads as TGTGCCAGCAGCTTAGTAAAGGGGCCAGGTGGCTACACCTTC. This sequence encodes CASSLVKGPGGYTF.

The V and J genes are TRBV5-5 and TRBJ1-2; 7 bases line up with TRBD1. The CDR3 spans 16 residues. Germline CDR1 SGHKS, CDR2 YYEKEE (reference sequence). The J segment lost 4 bases and the V segment lost 7 bases, leaving 16 bases of the junction unmatched. The CDR3 DNA reads as TGTGCCAGCTTCCTAGGGGGCGGAGCGGGCGCCTATGGCTACACCTTC. The encoded protein is CASFLGGGAGAYGYTF. Full variable domain (rest looked up from reference TRBV5-5 and TRBJ1-2): DAGVTQSPTHLIKTRGQQVTLRCSPISGHKSVSWYQQVLGQGPQFIFQYYEKEERGRGNFPDRFSARQFPNYSSELNVNALLLGDSALYLCASFLGGGAGAYGYTFGSGTRLTVV.

V and J are TRBV4-3 and TRBJ2-3; D gene ambiguous. Germline-derived CDR1 and CDR2 are LGHNA and YSLEER. The CDR3 loop spans 14 amino acids. Trimming took off 0 bases at V and 1 base at J, with 5 bases between the two ends. This CDR3 reads CASSQELGTDTQYF. The CDR3 DNA follows: TGCGCCAGCAGCCAAGAATTAGGCACAGATACGCAGTATTTT.

The chain recombines TRBV7-2 with TRBJ1-2, with D perhaps TRBD1 (5 bases). This CDR3 is built from 14 residues. V shed 7 bases and J shed 7 bases, with 19 bases lying between them. Germline loops: CDR1 SGHTA, CDR2 FQGNSA. In DNA form, the CDR3 reads TGTGCCAGCACAACGTCGGGCGGGGGATCTGGCTACACCTTC. It specifies CASTTSGGGSGYTF.

This clone has a handful of counts. This chain connects TRBV9 to TRBJ2-4; D unresolved. CDR3 length equals 17 residues. Trimming cost V 2 bases and J 0 bases, with 15 bases left between them. The V gene's germline CDR1 is SGDLS and CDR2 YYNGEE. The CDR3 DNA follows: TGTGCCAGCAGCGTGGGCGCGAACTCATTAGCCAAAAACATTCAGTACTTC. This sequence encodes CASSVGANSLAKNIQYF.

The chain uses TRBV3-1 (or the pseudogene TRBV3-2) and TRBJ1-4; D possibly corresponds to TRBD1 (6 bases). The CDR3 contains 13 residues. Trimming stripped 5 bases from V and 10 bases from J, with 14 bases between. Germline V gives CDR1 LGHDT, CDR2 YNNKEL (reference sequence). In DNA form, the CDR3 reads TGTGCCAGCAGCTTACAGGGATCTGGAAAACTGTTTTTT. Its protein product is CASSLQGSGKLFF.

This rearrangement joins TRBV27 to TRBJ2-3; 14 positions agree with TRBD2. V lost 8 bases to trimming and J lost 3 bases; unmatched junction nucleotides: 10. CDR1 and CDR2 (germline): MNHEY, SMNVEV (reference sequence). This CDR3 is 17 amino acids long. The CDR3 nucleotides read TGTGCCAGCTCCCCGGGCCGGACTAGCGGGGGGACAGATACGCAGTATTTT. Translated, it gives CASSPGRTSGGTDTQYF.

V and J are TRBV19 and TRBJ1-2; tentatively, D is TRBD1 (6 bases). CDR3 length: 14 amino acids. V lost 6 bases and J lost 5, with 16 bases in between. Germline assignment: CDR1 LNHDA and CDR2 SQIVND (reference sequence). CDR3 coding DNA: TGTGCCAGTAGCCCCCGGAGACAGGCATATGGCTACACCTTC. This sequence encodes CASSPRRQAYGYTF.

This chain joins TRBV18 and TRBJ2-7; D uncertain. Trimming took off 2 bases at V and 4 bases at J, with 12 bases between the two ends. This CDR3 comprises 14 residues. Germline values: CDR1 KGHSH, CDR2 LQKENI. The CDR3 DNA is TGTGCCAGCTCACCAGGGCCGTCCCTTTACGAGCAGTACTTC. This gives the protein CASSPGPSLYEQYF.

The CDR3 loop reads CASSESGAYNYGYTF. The CDR3 DNA sequence: TGTGCCAGCAGTGAATCTGGAGCTTATAACTATGGCTACACCTTC. The chain recombines TRBV25-1 with TRBJ1-2; no definite D call. This CDR3 has 15 amino acids. V shed 1 base and J shed 1 base, with 10 bases lying between them. In germline, CDR1 is MGHDK, CDR2 SYGVNS.

The CDR3 reads CASSVAPGYGTDTQYF. Written as DNA, the CDR3 is TGTGCCAGCAGCGTAGCTCCAGGGTATGGCACAGATACGCAGTATTTT. V usage is TRBV9 and J usage is TRBJ2-3; possibly TRBD1 for D (5 bases). V lost 0 bases and J lost 1, with 12 bases in between. This CDR3 is 16 amino acids long. The V gene's germline CDR1 is SGDLS and CDR2 YYNGEE. Full variable domain (remainder filled in from reference TRBV9 and TRBJ2-3): DSGVTQTPKHLITATGQRVTLRCSPRSGDLSVYWYQQSLDQGLQFLIQYYNGEERAKGNILERFSAQQFPDLHSELNLSSLELGDSALYFCASSVAPGYGTDTQYFGPGTRLTVL.